The entry below describes one TCR beta chain. This may stem from a read error, because a much larger clone lies one nucleotide away. Sample-barcoded 5' priming and a J-beta primer mix drove a second PCR of about 7 to 11 cycles. Each CDR3 protein gets one entry after TCRdb re-called the 5' RACE reads with MiXCR. There are hundreds of thousands of distinct CDR3 sequences in the sample; about 30% occur only once, and approximately 15% lies in the top ten. The CDR3 contains 14 residues. CDR1 is SGHRS and CDR2 is YFSETQ in the germline V gene. The sample comes from a study of blood T cells in healthy people across ages.

The chain recombines TRBV5-1 with TRBJ2-5; D uncertain. Specimen: blood. The receptor's source is a woman aged 80 or older in good health. The CDR3 sequence is CASSLAKSIETQDF. CDR3 nucleotides: TGCGCCAGCAGCTTGGCGAAATCTATCGAGACCCAGGACTTC.